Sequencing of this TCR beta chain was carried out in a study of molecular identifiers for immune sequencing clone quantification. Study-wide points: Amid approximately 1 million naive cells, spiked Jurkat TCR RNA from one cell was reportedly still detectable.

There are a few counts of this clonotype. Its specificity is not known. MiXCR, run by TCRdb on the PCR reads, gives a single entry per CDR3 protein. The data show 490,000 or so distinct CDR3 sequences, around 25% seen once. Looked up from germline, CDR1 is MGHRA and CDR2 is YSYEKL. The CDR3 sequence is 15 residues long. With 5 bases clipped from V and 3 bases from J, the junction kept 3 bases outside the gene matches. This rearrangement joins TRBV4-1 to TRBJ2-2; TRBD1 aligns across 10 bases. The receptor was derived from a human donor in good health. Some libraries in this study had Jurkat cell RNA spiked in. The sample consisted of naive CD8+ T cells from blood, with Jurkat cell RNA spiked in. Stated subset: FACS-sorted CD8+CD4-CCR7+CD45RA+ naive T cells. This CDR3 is CASSKGQGHTGELFF. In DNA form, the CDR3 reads TGCGCCAGCAGCAAGGGACAGGGGCACACCGGGGAGCTGTTTTTT.